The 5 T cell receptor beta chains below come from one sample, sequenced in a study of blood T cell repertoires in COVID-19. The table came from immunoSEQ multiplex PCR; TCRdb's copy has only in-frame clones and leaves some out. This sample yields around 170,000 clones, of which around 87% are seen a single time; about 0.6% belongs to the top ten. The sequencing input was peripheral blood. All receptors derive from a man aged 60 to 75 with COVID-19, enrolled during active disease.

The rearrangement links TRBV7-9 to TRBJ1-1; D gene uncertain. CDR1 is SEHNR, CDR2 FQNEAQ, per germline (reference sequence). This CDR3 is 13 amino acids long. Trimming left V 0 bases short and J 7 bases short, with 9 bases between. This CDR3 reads CASSLATAVEAFF. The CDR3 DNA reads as TGTGCCAGCAGCTTAGCCACAGCTGTTGAAGCTTTCTTT.

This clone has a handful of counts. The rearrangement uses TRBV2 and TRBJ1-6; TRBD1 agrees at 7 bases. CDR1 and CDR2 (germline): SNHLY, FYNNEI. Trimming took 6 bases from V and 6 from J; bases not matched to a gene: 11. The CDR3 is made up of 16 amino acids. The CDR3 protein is CASSNGQVTGNSPLHF. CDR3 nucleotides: TGTGCCAGCAGCAACGGACAGGTGACGGGTAATTCACCCCTCCACTTT.

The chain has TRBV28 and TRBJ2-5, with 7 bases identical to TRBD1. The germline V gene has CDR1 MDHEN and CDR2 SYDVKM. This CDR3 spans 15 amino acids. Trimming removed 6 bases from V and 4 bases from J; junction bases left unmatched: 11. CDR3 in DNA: TGTGCCAGCAGAAGACAGGGCGGTTTAGGAGAGACCCAGTACTTC. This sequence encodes CASRRQGGLGETQYF.

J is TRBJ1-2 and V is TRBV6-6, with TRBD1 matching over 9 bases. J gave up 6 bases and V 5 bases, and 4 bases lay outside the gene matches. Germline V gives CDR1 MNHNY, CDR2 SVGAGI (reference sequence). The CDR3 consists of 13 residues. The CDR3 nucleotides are TGTGCCAGCAGTAGAACAGGGGGCGATGGCTACACCTTC. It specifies CASSRTGGDGYTF.

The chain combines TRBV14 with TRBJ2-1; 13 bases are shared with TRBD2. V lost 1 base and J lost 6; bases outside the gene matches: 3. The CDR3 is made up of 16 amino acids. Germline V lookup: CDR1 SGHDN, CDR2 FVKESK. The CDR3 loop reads CASSQGLAGGLNEQFF. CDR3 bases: TGTGCCAGCAGCCAAGGACTAGCGGGGGGTCTCAATGAGCAGTTCTTC.